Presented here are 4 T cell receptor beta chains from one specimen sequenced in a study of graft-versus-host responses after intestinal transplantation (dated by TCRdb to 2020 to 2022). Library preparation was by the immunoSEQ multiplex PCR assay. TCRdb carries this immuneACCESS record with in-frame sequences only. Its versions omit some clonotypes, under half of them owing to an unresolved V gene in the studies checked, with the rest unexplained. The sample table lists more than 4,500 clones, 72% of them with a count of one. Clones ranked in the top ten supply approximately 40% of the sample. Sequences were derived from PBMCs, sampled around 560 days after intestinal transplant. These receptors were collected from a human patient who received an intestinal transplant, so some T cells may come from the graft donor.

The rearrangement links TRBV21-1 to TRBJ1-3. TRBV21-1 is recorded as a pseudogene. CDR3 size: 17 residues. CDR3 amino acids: CASRYAVATTPRNTIYF. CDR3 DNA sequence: TGTGCCAGCAGATATGCTGTAGCTACAACACCACGAAACACCATATATTTT.

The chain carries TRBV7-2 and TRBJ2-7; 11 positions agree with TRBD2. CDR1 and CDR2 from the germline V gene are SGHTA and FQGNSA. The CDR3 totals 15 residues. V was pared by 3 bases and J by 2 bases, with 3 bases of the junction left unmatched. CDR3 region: CASSFRLAGPYEQYF. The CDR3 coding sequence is TGTGCCAGCAGCTTCCGACTAGCGGGGCCCTACGAGCAGTACTTC.

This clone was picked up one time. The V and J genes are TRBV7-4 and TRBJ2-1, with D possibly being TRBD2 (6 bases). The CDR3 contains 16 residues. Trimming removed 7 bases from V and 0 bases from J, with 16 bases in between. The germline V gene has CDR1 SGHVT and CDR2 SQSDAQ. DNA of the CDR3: TGTGCCAGCACCCCCCCGGGGGACCACTCCTACAATGAGCAGTTCTTC. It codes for CASTPPGDHSYNEQFF.

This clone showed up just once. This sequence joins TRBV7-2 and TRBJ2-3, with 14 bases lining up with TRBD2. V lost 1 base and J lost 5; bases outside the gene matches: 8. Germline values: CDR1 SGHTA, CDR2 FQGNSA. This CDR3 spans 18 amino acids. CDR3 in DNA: TGTGCCAGCAGCTTAGTCAGACTAGCGGGGGGGCAGGGAGATACGCAGTATTTT. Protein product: CASSLVRLAGGQGDTQYF.